These 3 T cell receptor beta chains were all obtained from the same sample, sequenced in a study of blood T cell repertoires in COVID-19. Libraries were prepared by immunoSEQ multiplex PCR; TCRdb keeps only in-frame clonotypes and omits some of them. The repertoire holds fewer than 130,000 clones, with approximately 92% as singletons. Sequencing input: peripheral blood. Every receptor here comes from an elderly woman with acute or convalescent COVID-19.

This clone occurred many times. The CDR3 here is CASSLAGQGRGYTF. The CDR3 DNA reads as TGCGCCAGCAGCTTGGCTGGGCAGGGCAGGGGCTACACCTTC. V is TRBV5-1 and J is TRBJ1-2, with D possibly being TRBD1 (5 bases). This CDR3 has 14 residues. V was shortened by 0 bases and J by 8 bases, with 14 bases between the two germline ends. From germline, CDR1 is SGHRS and CDR2 YFSETQ.

This chain joins TRBV18 and TRBJ2-5; TRBD2 might be the D (5 bases). From germline, CDR1 is KGHSH and CDR2 LQKENI. This CDR3 comprises 15 residues. Trimming shortened V by 1 base and J by 1 base, and 10 bases separated the two germline ends. CDR3 in DNA: TGTGCCAGCTCACCACGGAGGTCCCTCCAAGAGACCCAGTACTTC. This encodes CASSPRRSLQETQYF.

The count of this clone is one. This chain connects TRBV27 to TRBJ2-7, with TRBD1 identical over 7 bases. V shed 8 bases and J 4 bases; nucleotides not matched to a gene: 8. The CDR3 is 13 amino acids. Germline V CDR1 and CDR2: MNHEY, SMNVEV (reference sequence). The CDR3 reads CASSRGQNYEQYF. For the CDR3, the DNA is TGTGCCAGCTCTAGGGGGCAGAATTACGAGCAGTACTTC.